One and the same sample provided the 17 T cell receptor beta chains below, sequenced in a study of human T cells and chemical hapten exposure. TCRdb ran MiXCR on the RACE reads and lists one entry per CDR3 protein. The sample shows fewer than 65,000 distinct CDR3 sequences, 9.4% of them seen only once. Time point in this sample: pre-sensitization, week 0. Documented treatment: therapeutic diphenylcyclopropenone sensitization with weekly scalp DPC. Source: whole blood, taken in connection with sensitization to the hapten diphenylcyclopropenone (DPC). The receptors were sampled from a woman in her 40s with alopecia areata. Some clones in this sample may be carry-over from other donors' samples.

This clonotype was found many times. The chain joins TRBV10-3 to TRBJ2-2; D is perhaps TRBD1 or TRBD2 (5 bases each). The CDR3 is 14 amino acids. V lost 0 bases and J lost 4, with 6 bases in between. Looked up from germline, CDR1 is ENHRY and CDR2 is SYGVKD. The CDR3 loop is CAISESGGTGELFF. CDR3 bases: TGTGCCATCAGTGAGTCTGGGGGCACCGGGGAGCTGTTTTTT.

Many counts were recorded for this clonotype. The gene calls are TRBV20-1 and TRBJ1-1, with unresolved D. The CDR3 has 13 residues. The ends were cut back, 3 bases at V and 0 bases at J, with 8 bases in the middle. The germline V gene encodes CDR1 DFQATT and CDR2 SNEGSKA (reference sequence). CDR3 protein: CSASPVVNTEAFF. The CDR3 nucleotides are TGCAGTGCTAGCCCAGTCGTGAACACTGAAGCTTTCTTT.

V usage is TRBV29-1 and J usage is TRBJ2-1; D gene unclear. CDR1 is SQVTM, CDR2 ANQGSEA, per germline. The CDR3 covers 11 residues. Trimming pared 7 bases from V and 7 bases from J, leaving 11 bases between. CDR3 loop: CSEGRRNEQFF. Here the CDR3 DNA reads TGCAGCGAGGGCCGGCGGAATGAGCAGTTCTTC.

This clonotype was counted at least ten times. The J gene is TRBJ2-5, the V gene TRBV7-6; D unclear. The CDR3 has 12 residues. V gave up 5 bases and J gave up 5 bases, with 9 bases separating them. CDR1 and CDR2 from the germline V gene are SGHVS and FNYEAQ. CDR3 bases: TGTGCCAGCAGCAGGAACCGTGAGACCCAGTACTTC. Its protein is CASSRNRETQYF.

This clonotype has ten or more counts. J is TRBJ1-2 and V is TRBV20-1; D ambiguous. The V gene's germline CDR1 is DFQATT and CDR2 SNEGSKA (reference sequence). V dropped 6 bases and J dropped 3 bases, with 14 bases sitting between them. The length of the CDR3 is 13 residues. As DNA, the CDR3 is TGCAGTGCCCGGGCAGCCGAGGACTATGGCTACACCTTC. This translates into CSARAAEDYGYTF.

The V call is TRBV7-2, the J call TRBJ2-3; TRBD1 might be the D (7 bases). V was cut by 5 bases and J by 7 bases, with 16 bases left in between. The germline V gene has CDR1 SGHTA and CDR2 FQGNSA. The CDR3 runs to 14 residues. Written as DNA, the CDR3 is TGTGCCAGCAGCCCGGAGGGGGCCCGGAATACGCAGTATTTT. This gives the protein CASSPEGARNTQYF.

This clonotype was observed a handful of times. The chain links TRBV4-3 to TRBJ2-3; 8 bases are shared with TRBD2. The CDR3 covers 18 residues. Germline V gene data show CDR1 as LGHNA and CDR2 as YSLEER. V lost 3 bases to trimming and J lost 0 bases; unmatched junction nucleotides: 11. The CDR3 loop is CASSHTPPSGPSTDTQYF. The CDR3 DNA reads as TGCGCCAGCAGCCACACACCTCCTAGCGGGCCTAGCACAGATACGCAGTATTTT.

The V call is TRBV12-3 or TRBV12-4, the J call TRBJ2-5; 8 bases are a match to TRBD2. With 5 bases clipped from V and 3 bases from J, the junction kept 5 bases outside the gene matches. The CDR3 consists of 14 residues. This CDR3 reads CASSPGLAEETQYF. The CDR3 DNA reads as TGTGCCAGCAGTCCAGGACTAGCCGAAGAGACCCAGTACTTC.

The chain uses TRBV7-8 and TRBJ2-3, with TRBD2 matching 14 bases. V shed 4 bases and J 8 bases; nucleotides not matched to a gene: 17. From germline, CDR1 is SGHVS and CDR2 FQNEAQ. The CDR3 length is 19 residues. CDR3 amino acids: CASSYLGSTSGGAGGTQYF. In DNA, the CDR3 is TGTGCCAGCAGCTACTTAGGATCGACTAGCGGGGGGGCCGGCGGTACGCAGTATTTT.

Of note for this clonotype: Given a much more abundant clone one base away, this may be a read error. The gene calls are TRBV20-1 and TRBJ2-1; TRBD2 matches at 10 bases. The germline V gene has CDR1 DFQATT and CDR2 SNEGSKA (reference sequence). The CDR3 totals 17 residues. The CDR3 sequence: CNARDPLAGSSYNEQFF. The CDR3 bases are TGCAATGCTAGAGACCCACTAGCGGGGAGCTCCTACAATGAGCAGTTCTTC.

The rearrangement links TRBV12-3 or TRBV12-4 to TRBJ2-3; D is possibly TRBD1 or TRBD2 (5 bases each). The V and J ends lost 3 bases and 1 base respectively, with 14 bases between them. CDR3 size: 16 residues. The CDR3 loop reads CASSLISTGRTDTQYF. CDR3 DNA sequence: TGTGCCAGCAGTTTGATCTCTACGGGGCGCACAGATACGCAGTATTTT.

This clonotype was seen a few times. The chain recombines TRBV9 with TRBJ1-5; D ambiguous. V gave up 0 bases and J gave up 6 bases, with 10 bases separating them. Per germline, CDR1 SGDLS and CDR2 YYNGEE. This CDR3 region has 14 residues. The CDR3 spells CASSVGSSGQPQHF. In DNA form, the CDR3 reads TGTGCCAGCAGCGTAGGGTCATCGGGTCAGCCCCAGCATTTT.

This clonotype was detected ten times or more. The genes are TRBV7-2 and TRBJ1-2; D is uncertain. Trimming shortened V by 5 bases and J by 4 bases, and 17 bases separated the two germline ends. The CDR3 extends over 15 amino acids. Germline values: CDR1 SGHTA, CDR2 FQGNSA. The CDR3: CASSTHFTSSYGYTF. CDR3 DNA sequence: TGTGCCAGCAGCACCCATTTTACCTCCTCCTATGGCTACACCTTC. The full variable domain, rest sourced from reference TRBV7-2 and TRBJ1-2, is GAGVSQSPSNKVTEKGKDVELRCDPISGHTALYWYRQSLGQGLEFLIYFQGNSAPDKSGLPSDRFSAERTGGSVSTLTIQRTQQEDSAVYLCASSTHFTSSYGYTFGSGTRLTVV.

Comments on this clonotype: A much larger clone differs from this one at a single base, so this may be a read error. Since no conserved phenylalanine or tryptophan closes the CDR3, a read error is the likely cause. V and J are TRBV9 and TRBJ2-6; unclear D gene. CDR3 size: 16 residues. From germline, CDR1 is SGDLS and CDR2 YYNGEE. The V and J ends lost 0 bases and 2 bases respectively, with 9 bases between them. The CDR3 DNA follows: TGTGCCAGCAGCGTAGATGGCCCAGCTGGGGCCAACGTCCTGACTCTC. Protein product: CASSVDGPAGANVLTL.

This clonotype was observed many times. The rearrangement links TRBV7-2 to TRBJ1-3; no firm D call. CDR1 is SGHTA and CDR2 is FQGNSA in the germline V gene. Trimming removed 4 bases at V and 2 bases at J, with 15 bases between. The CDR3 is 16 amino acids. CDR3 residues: CASSSLTFSTGNTIYF. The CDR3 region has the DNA TGTGCCAGCAGCTCCTTAACCTTTTCAACTGGAAACACCATATATTTT.

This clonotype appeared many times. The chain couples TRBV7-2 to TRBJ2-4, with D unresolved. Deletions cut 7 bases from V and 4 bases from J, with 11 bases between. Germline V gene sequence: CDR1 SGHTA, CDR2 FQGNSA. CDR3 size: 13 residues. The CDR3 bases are TGTGCCAGCACCCCCCCCTCAAAAAACATTCAGTACTTC. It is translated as CASTPPSKNIQYF.

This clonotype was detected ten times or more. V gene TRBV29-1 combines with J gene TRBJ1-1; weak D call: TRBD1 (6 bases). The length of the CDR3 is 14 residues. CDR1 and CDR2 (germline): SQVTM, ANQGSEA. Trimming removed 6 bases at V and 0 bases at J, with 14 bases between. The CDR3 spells CSVDGGQLNTEAFF. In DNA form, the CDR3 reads TGCAGCGTCGACGGAGGACAGTTGAACACTGAAGCTTTCTTT.